This entry is about one TCR beta chain. Its antigen is not known. This record belongs to a study of a mutant IDH1 vaccine in newly diagnosed glioma. The CDR3 extends over 14 amino acids. The V gene lost 3 bases and the J gene lost 5 bases, with 13 bases spanning the gap. The germline V gene encodes CDR1 SGHTA and CDR2 FQGNSA. The time point here: week 11, during vaccination. Every single dose of the vaccine, 300 ug of mutant IDH1 20-mer peptide, came with topical imiquimod. Clones were read by immunoSEQ multiplex PCR, and TCRdb kept only the in-frame ones, dropping some. The data show 120,000 or so clones, about four fifths seen once.

The chain joins TRBV7-2 to TRBJ2-5; D is possibly TRBD2 (5 bases). This sequence originates from a man between 40 and 49 years old with glioma. The input for sequencing was PBMCs, taken from a glioma patient whose treatment included an IDH1 peptide vaccine. Here the CDR3 DNA reads TGTGCCAGCAGCTTGGGATCCGGCGGGGAGACCCAGTACTTC. Protein: CASSLGSGGETQYF.